These T cell receptor beta chains were read from a single sample in a study of tumor and adjacent non-tumor tissue in lung cancer. TCRdb analysed the multiplex PCR reads with MiXCR anew, one entry per CDR3 protein. The sample contains around 120,000 distinct CDR3 sequences, 55% to 75% of which appear only once. Sample: lung tumor tissue. These receptors originate from a young man with non-small cell lung cancer. CDR3s include the opening cysteine and the closing phenylalanine or tryptophan. The D gene is left open where the match is weak. For some rows the clone size is stated as once, few or many, or as a class when expanded; others skip it.

CDR3nt: TGTGCCAGCAGTGGCGGAATCAACATCGGGGAGCTGTTTTTT
CDR3aa: CASSGGINIGELFF
v_gene: TRBV12-3/TRBV12-4
abundance: NA
d_gene: NA
j_gene: TRBJ2-2

CDR3nt: TGTGCCAGCAGCTTAGGGACAGGGCACACATCCACAGATACGCAGTATTTT
CDR3aa: CASSLGTGHTSTDTQYF
v_gene: TRBV5-8
abundance: NA
d_gene: TRBD1
j_gene: TRBJ2-3

CDR3nt: TGTGCCAGCAGCCATGATGGGGACTTAAGCACCGGGGAGCTGTTTTTT
CDR3aa: CASSHDGDLSTGELFF
v_gene: TRBV4-2
abundance: NA
d_gene: NA
j_gene: TRBJ2-2

CDR3nt: TGTGATAGCTTAGTGACGGAGGGCACTGAAGCTTTCTTT
CDR3aa: CDSLVTEGTEAFF
v_gene: TRBV11-2
abundance: NA
d_gene: NA
j_gene: TRBJ1-1

CDR3nt: TGCAGTGCTAAAACTAGTGGGGGCTACAGTGAGCAGTTCTTC
CDR3aa: CSAKTSGGYSEQFF
v_gene: TRBV20-1
abundance: NA
d_gene: NA
j_gene: TRBJ2-1

CDR3nt: TGTGCCAGCACCCTGCGGGGGGGCCCTGAGACCCAGTACTTC
CDR3aa: CASTLRGGPETQYF
v_gene: TRBV11-2
abundance: many
d_gene: TRBD2
j_gene: TRBJ2-5

CDR3nt: TGTGCCAGCAGTTCAACAGGGTATGGCTATGACTACACCTTC
CDR3aa: CASSSTGYGYDYTF
v_gene: TRBV6-5
abundance: NA
d_gene: NA
j_gene: TRBJ1-2

CDR3nt: TGTGCCAGCACCGGGACAGACCTAGGCTCCTATAATTCACCCCTCCACTTT
CDR3aa: CASTGTDLGSYNSPLHF
v_gene: TRBV12-3/TRBV12-4
abundance: many
d_gene: TRBD1
j_gene: TRBJ1-6

CDR3nt: TGTGCCATCAGTGGGGTTAAACAGCCCCAGCATTTT
CDR3aa: CAISGVKQPQHF
v_gene: TRBV28
abundance: NA
d_gene: NA
j_gene: TRBJ1-5

CDR3nt: TGCGCCAGCAGCCAAGATATTGTGGGACTAGGGGCAGGGGAACAGTACTTC
CDR3aa: CASSQDIVGLGAGEQYF
v_gene: TRBV4-3
abundance: once
d_gene: TRBD2
j_gene: TRBJ2-7

CDR3nt: TGCAGTGCTAGGACAAGCGGGGGAGCAGGGGATACGCAGTATTTT
CDR3aa: CSARTSGGAGDTQYF
v_gene: TRBV20-1
abundance: many
d_gene: TRBD2
j_gene: TRBJ2-3

CDR3nt: TGCAGTGCTAGAATCCAGGGGGGAGCGGTATACAATGAGCAGTTCTTC
CDR3aa: CSARIQGGAVYNEQFF
v_gene: TRBV20-1
abundance: many
d_gene: NA
j_gene: TRBJ2-1

CDR3nt: TGTGCCAGCAGCTATGACGCCAGGGAGCCGTTTTTT
CDR3aa: CASSYDAREPFF
v_gene: TRBV11-3
abundance: NA
d_gene: NA
j_gene: TRBJ2-2

CDR3nt: TGTGCCACCAGTGGGCAGGGGGGGGAAGGGACCCAGTACTTC
CDR3aa: CATSGQGGEGTQYF
v_gene: TRBV24-1
abundance: NA
d_gene: NA
j_gene: TRBJ2-5

CDR3nt: TGTGCCAGCAGTTACCGGGACAACTCAGGGGCCAACGTCCTGACTTTC
CDR3aa: CASSYRDNSGANVLTF
v_gene: TRBV11-1
abundance: NA
d_gene: NA
j_gene: TRBJ2-6

CDR3nt: TGTGCCAGCAGTTTCGGCCGATACTCTGAGGGAGACACCATATATTTT
CDR3aa: CASSFGRYSEGDTIYF
v_gene: TRBV12-3/TRBV12-4
abundance: many
d_gene: NA
j_gene: TRBJ1-3

CDR3nt: TGCGCCAGCAGCCAAGATCTGGGGGGTATCGACAATGAGCAGTCCTTC
CDR3aa: CASSQDLGGIDNEQSF
v_gene: TRBV4-1
abundance: NA
d_gene: NA
j_gene: TRBJ2-1

CDR3nt: TGTTCCAGCACTTCTTACAGTGAATCACCCCTCCACTTT
CDR3aa: CSSTSYSESPLHF
v_gene: TRBV6-5
abundance: NA
d_gene: NA
j_gene: TRBJ1-6

CDR3nt: TGCAGCGTTGTCAGGGAAGCTAGCACAGATATGCAGTATTTT
CDR3aa: CSVVREASTDMQYF
v_gene: TRBV29-1
abundance: NA
d_gene: NA
j_gene: TRBJ2-3

CDR3nt: TGTGCTAGCAGCCAATTAGTGGGGGGGCGATACAATGAGCAGTTCTTC
CDR3aa: CASSQLVGGRYNEQFF
v_gene: TRBV4-2
abundance: NA
d_gene: NA
j_gene: TRBJ2-1

CDR3nt: TGTGCCAGCGAACCGGCGCCAAACTATGGCTACACCTTC
CDR3aa: CASEPAPNYGYTF
v_gene: TRBV7-2
abundance: many
d_gene: NA
j_gene: TRBJ1-2

CDR3nt: TGCGCCAGCAGCTTGTCAAGGGCCTATGGCTACACCTTC
CDR3aa: CASSLSRAYGYTF
v_gene: TRBV5-1
abundance: once
d_gene: NA
j_gene: TRBJ1-2

CDR3nt: TGTGCCGGTAGCCTAGACGAATTGACTGAGCAATTCTTC
CDR3aa: CAGSLDELTEQFF
v_gene: TRBV11-3
abundance: once
d_gene: NA
j_gene: TRBJ2-1

CDR3nt: TGTACCACCAGTGACAGTACTCAGCCCCAGCATTTT
CDR3aa: CTTSDSTQPQHF
v_gene: TRBV24-1
abundance: NA
d_gene: NA
j_gene: TRBJ1-5

CDR3nt: TGTGCCAGCAGTGAAGGGCTCAACAGAGGGCAAAACATTCAGTACTTC
CDR3aa: CASSEGLNRGQNIQYF
v_gene: TRBV6-1
abundance: many
d_gene: NA
j_gene: TRBJ2-4

CDR3nt: TGTGCCAGCAGTAAGAGGACATCGGGGGAACAAGAGACCCAGTACTTC
CDR3aa: CASSKRTSGEQETQYF
v_gene: TRBV12-3/TRBV12-4
abundance: many
d_gene: NA
j_gene: TRBJ2-5

CDR3nt: TGTGCCAGCAACCACGTCCGGGACAGCGGAAACACCATATATTTT
CDR3aa: CASNHVRDSGNTIYF
v_gene: TRBV5-6
abundance: few
d_gene: TRBD1
j_gene: TRBJ1-3